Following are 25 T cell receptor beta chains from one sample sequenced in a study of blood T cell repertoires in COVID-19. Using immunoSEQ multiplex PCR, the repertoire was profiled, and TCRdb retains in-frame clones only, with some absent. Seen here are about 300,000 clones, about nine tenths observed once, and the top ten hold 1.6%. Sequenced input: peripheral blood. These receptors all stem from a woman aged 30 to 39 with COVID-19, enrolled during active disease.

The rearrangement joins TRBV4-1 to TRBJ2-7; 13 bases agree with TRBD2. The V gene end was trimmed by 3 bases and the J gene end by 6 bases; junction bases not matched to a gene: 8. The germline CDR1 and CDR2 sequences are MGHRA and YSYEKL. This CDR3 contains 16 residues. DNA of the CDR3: TGCGCCAGCAGCCAGCGGACTAGCGGGGGCCTCGGCGAGCAGTACTTC. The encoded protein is CASSQRTSGGLGEQYF.

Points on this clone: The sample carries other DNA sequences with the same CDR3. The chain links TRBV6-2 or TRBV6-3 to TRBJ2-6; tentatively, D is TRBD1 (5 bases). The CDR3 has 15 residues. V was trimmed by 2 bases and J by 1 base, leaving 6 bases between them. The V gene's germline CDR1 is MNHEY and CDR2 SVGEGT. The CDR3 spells CASSYQGSGANVLTF. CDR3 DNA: TGTGCCAGCAGTTACCAGGGATCTGGGGCCAACGTCCTGACTTTC.

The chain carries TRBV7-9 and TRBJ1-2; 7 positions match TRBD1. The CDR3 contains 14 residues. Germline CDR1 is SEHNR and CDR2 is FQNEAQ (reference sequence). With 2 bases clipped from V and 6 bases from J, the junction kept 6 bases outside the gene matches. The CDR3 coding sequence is TGTGCCAGCAGCTTAAACGACAGGGAACATGGCTACACCTTC. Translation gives CASSLNDREHGYTF.

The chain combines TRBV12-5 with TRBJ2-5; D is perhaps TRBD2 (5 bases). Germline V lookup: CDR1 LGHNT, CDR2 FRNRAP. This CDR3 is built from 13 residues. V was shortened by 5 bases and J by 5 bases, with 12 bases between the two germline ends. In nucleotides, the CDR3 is TGTGCTAGTGGTCTGATAGCGAGGGAGACCCAGTACTTC. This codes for CASGLIARETQYF.

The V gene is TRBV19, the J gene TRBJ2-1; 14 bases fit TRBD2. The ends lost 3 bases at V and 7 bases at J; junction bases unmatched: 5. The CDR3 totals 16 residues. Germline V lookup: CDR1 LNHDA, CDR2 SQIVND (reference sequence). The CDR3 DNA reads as TGTGCCAGTAGTATCGTGGGACTAGCGGGAGTTAATGAGCAGTTCTTC. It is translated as CASSIVGLAGVNEQFF. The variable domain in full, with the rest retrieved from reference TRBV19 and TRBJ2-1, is DGGITQSPKYLFRKEGQNVTLSCEQNLNHDAMYWYRQDPGQGLRLIYYSQIVNDFQKGDIAEGYSVSREKKESFPLTVTSAQKNPTAFYLCASSIVGLAGVNEQFFGPGTRLTVL.

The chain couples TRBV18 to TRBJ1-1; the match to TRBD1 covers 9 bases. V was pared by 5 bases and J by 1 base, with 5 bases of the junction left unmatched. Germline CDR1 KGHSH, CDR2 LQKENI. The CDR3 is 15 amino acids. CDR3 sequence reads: CASSAGQGKNTEAFF. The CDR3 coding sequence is TGTGCCAGCTCAGCAGGACAGGGGAAGAACACTGAAGCTTTCTTT.

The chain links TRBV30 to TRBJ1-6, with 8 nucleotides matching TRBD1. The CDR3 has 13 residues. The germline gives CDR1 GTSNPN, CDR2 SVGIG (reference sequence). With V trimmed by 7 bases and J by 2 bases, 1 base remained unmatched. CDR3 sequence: CALQGAYNSPLHF. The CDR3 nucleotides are TGTGCCTTACAGGGGGCCTATAATTCACCCCTCCACTTT.

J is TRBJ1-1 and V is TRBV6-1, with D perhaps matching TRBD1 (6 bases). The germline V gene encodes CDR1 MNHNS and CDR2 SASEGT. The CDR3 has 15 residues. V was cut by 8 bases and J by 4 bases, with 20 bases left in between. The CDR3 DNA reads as TGTGCCAGCCGTCGCATACAGGGATTTAGCACTGAAGCTTTCTTT. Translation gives CASRRIQGFSTEAFF.

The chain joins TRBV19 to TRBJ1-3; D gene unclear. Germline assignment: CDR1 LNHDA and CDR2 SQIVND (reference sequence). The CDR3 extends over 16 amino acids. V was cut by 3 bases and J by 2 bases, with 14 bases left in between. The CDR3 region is CASSILLFSPGNTIYF. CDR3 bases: TGTGCCAGTAGTATTTTGTTATTCAGTCCTGGAAACACCATATATTTT.

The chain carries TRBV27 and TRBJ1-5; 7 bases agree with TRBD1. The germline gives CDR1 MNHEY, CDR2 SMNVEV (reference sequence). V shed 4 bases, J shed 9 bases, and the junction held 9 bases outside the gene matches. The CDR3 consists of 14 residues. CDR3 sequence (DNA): TGTGCCAGCAGTTCCGACAGGGCCCGTCGGCCCCAGCATTTT. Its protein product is CASSSDRARRPQHF.

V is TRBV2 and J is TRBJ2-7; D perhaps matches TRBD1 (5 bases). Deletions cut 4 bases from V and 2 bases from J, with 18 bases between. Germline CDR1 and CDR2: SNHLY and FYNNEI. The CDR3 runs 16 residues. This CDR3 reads CASSAPQGSITYEQYF. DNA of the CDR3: TGTGCCAGCAGTGCGCCCCAGGGAAGTATCACCTACGAGCAGTACTTC.

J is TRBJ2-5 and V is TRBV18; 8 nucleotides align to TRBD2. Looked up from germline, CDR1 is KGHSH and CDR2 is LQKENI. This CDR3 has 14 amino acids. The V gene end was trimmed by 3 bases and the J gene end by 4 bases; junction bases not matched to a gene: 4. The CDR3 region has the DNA TGTGCCAGCTCACCGACGGGGGGGCGAGAGACCCAGTACTTC. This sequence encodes CASSPTGGRETQYF.

The CDR3 loop reads CASSSTSGGANEQFF. CDR3 nucleotides: TGTGCCAGTAGTAGTACTAGCGGGGGGGCCAATGAGCAGTTCTTC. The chain is built from TRBV19 and TRBJ2-1; 13 bases line up with TRBD2. With V trimmed by 4 bases and J by 6 bases, 3 bases remained unmatched. The CDR3 is made up of 15 amino acids. Germline CDR1 and CDR2: LNHDA and SQIVND (reference sequence).

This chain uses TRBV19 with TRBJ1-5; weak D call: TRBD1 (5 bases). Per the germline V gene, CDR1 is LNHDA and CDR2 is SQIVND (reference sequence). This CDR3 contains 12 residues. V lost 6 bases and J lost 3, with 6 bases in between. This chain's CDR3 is CASRQVNQPQHF. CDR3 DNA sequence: TGTGCCAGTAGACAGGTCAATCAGCCCCAGCATTTT.

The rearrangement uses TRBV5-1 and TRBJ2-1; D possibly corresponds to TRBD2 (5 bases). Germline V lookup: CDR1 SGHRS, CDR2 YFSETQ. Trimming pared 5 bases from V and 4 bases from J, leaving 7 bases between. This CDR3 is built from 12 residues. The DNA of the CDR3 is TGCGCCAGCAGGAGGGATTACAATGAGCAGTTCTTC. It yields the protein CASRRDYNEQFF. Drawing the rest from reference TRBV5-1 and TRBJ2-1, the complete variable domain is KAGVTQTPRYLIKTRGQQVTLSCSPISGHRSVSWYQQTPGQGLQFLFEYFSETQRNKGNFPGRFSGRQFSNSRSEMNVSTLELGDSALYLCASRRDYNEQFFGPGTRLTVL.

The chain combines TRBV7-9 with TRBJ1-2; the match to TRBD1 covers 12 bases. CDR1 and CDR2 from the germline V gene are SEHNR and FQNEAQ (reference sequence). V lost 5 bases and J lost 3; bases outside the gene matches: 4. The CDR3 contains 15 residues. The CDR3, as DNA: TGTGCCAGCAGCCCGGGACAGGGGGCGGACTATGGCTACACCTTC. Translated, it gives CASSPGQGADYGYTF.

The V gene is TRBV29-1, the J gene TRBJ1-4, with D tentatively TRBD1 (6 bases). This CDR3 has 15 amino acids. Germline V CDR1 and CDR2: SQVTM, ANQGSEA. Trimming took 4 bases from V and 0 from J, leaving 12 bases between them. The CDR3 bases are TGCAGCGTTGTAGACAGGCAAACAACTAATGAAAAACTGTTTTTT. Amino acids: CSVVDRQTTNEKLFF.

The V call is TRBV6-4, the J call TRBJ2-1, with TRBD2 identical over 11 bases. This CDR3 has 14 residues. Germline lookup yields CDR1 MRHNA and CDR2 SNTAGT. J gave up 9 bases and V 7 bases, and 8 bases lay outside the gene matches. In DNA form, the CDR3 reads TGTGCCAGCAAATCTAGCGGGGGGTCTTTTGAGCAGTTCTTC. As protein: CASKSSGGSFEQFF.

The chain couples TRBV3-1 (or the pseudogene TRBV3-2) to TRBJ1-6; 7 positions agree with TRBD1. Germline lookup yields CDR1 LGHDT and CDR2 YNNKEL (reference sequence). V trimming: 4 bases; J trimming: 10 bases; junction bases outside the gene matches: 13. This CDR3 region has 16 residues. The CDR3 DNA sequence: TGTGCCAGCAGCCCGCTTAGACAGGGCTCAGCCTCACCCCTCCACTTT. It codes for CASSPLRQGSASPLHF.

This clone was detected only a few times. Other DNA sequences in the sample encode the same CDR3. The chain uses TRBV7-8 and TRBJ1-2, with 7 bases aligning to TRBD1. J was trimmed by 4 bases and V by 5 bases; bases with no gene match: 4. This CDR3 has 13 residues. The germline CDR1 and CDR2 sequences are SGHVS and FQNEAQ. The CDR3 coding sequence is TGTGCCAGCAGCCCTGACAGGGCCTATGGCTACACCTTC. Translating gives CASSPDRAYGYTF.

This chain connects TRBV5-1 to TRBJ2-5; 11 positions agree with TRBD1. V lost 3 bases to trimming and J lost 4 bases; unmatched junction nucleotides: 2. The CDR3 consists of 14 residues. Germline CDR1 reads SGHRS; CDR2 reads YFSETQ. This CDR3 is CASSWGTGGETQYF. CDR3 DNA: TGCGCCAGCAGCTGGGGGACAGGGGGAGAGACCCAGTACTTC.

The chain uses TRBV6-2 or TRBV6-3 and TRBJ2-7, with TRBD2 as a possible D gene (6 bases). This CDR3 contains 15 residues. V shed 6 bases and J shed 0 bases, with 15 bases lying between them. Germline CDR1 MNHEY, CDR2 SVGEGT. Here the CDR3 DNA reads TGTGCCAGCAGCAAGGGAGGCCTAATCTCCTACGAGCAGTACTTC. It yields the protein CASSKGGLISYEQYF.

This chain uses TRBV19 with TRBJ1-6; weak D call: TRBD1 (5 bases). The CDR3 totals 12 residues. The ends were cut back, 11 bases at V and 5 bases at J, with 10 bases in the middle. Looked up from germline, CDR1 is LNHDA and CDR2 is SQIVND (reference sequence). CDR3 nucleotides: TGTGCCGGAGGGGAGCATAATTCACCCCTCCACTTT. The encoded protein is CAGGEHNSPLHF.

CDR3 amino acids: CASSVTAWNTEAFF. The DNA for the CDR3 is TGTGCCAGCAGTGTGACAGCCTGGAACACTGAAGCTTTCTTT. J is TRBJ1-1 and V is TRBV28; D might be TRBD1 (5 bases). Germline assignment: CDR1 MDHEN and CDR2 SYDVKM. V was pared by 5 bases and J by 1 base, with 11 bases between. CDR3 size: 14 residues.

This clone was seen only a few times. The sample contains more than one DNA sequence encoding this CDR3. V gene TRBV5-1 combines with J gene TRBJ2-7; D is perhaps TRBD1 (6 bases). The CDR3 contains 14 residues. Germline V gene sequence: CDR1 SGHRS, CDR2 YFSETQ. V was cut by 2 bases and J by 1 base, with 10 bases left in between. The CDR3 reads CASSLGGGSYEQYF. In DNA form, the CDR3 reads TGCGCCAGCAGCTTAGGGGGTGGGTCCTACGAGCAGTACTTC.